The clone carrying this T cell receptor (beta chain) was counted between two and nine times. What it binds is not known. The V end lost 4 bases, the J end lost 3 bases, and 10 bases lay between the germline ends. Germline lookup yields CDR1 LNHDA and CDR2 SQIVND (reference sequence). There are 13 residues in the CDR3. This entry is derived from a study of cytomegalovirus exposure and HLA in healthy donors. Primers: 60 Vbeta forward and 13 Jbeta reverse. Clones were read by immunoSEQ multiplex PCR, and TCRdb kept only the in-frame ones, dropping some. The sample contains approximately 160,000 clones, roughly four fifths of which appear only once. General study points: It was confirmed in vitro that a few of the CMV-associated chains were specific for CMV antigens.

The sample comprised PBMCs. The chain combines TRBV19 with TRBJ2-7; TRBD2 might be the D (5 bases). This receptor was identified in a middle-aged woman in good health and CMV-seronegative. The CDR3 DNA reads as TGTGCCAGTAGTACGGGAAGGAGCTACGAGCAGTACTTC. It specifies CASSTGRSYEQYF.